The clone carrying this T cell receptor beta chain showed up just a few times. In the source study's methods: Counts of nucleated cells, estimated from reference gene primer amplification, were obtained. Assay: immunoSEQ multiplex PCR; the TCRdb copy retains only in-frame clones and omits some. For V, J and clone size, that table is used; D and trimming come from the DNA. The repertoire holds about 320,000 clones, 88% seen once, with approximately 1.6% in the top ten. This specimen comes from a study of blood T cell repertoires in COVID-19. Trimming cost V 4 bases and J 6 bases, with 15 bases left between them. Germline lookup yields CDR1 SNHLY and CDR2 FYNNEI. There are 14 residues in the CDR3.

This clonotype originated in a woman aged 25-40 years with COVID-19, enrolled during active disease. Specimen: peripheral blood. This chain joins TRBV2 and TRBJ1-2; D not resolved. Written as DNA, the CDR3 is TGTGCCAGCAGTGTAACTGGTCAACTCAATGGCTACACCTTC. This gives the protein CASSVTGQLNGYTF.